This T cell receptor (beta chain) was sequenced in a study of cytomegalovirus exposure and HLA in healthy donors (TCRdb year 2017). In terms of the full investigation: According to an earlier analysis of 587 of the donors, 150 million to 200 million T cells yielded 95 million to 140 million unique TCR beta sequences and less than 300 Gb of sequence data. In an earlier analysis of 550 to 700 of the donors, high-throughput TCR beta sequencing was used to judge whether each TCR beta V gene segment behaved as functional or pseudogenic. A few DR-DQ haplotypes were treated as single units for association and clustering because of strong linkage in the cohort. The later analysis used no new phenotypic data to find candidate immune exposures, relying instead on TCR beta sequences and their occurrence across donors. Of the approximately 400 genotyped donors, around 81% fell in the genetic ancestry cluster associated with self-reported Caucasian donors. A later analysis re-analyzed previously published TCR beta repertoires from 660 or so donors and added high-resolution HLA genotyping to study TCR occurrence patterns. A later genetic analysis used genome-wide SNP genotypes for about three fifths of the roughly 700 donors, treating that subset as a discovery cohort. The study aimed to test whether signatures of past pathogen exposure could be identified by cataloging public T cell receptors. The number of donors typed differed by locus, with roughly 629-640 for A, B, C, DRB1 and DQB1, around 520 for DQA1, 600 to 610 for DPA1, and some 470 for DPB1. Among some 410 genotyped donors of the cohort, an average of roughly 230,000 unique TCR beta nucleotide sequences was sequenced per donor, of which about 18% were non-productive. Every discovery cohort repertoire had been produced on one sequencing platform. An early release covering 550 to 650 HLA-typed donors comprised 250 to 350 gigabases of sequencing data and some 79 million unique TCR sequences. Along with the approximately 700-subject first cohort, a separate validation cohort of approximately 110 different subjects was used. Using immunosequencing, the study profiled T cell repertoires from 500 to 800 subjects and related those repertoires to cytomegalovirus serostatus. Donor age, sex, ethnicity and CMV serostatus were collected together with the repertoire data. The study combined high-throughput TCR immunosequencing, statistical association of individual TCRs with disease status, and machine learning to predict cytomegalovirus infection status. HLA typing covered class I and class II loci at four-digit resolution. Broad study findings and their caveats: In the study, roughly 160 TCR beta chains were listed as associated with cytomegalovirus. Linkage disequilibrium might explain the correlated functional status among segregating V segments, but an unknown experimental factor could not be ruled out. Most TCR sequences were seen in very few donors, while some public TCRs were found in many individuals. A later analysis found that HLA-associated TCR beta chains were more clonally expanded and had lower generation probabilities than equally common non-associated chains. Some IMGT-functional V segments, including TRBV6-2 and TRBV6-3, could not be distinguished by the 87-base-pair reads and were therefore excluded. A later analysis found that most CMV-associated TCR beta chains appeared HLA-restricted, with HLA associations seemingly driven largely by CMV exposure. In an earlier analysis of approximately 590 of the donors, most TCR beta V segments appeared in productive rearrangements about 87% or about 30% of the time, broadly matching IMGT annotations. Over 15 rarely observed V segments, including chromosome 9 orphons, were excluded from the earlier analysis of several hundred of the donors because counts were too low. When HLA alleles, especially DR and DQ, strongly co-occurred, TCR associations were difficult to assign to individual alleles. The classifier was reported to diagnose cytomegalovirus status with high specificity and sensitivity in both the original cohort and the validation cohort. In a later analysis, several top co-occurrence clusters were reported to appear linked to parvovirus B19, influenza, CMV and Epstein-Barr virus. According to a later analysis, TCR association rates differed among HLA loci, with DRB1 alleles showing the most associated TCRs and HLA-C alleles showing the fewest. CMV serostatus was the only immune exposure information available for the cohort. A further reported finding was that TCR beta sequences accurately predicted the HLA-A and HLA-B alleles for most subjects in the first cohort. According to a later genetic analysis, donors in an Asian-associated ancestry cluster had fewer N-insertions in productive TCRs than the approximately 700-donor mean. Three of the identified cytomegalovirus-associated TCR beta chains were confirmed in vitro to be specific for cytomegalovirus antigens. V-gene and J-gene trimming of TCR beta chains was associated with a missense DCLRE1C variant in a later genetic analysis, and the association was replicated in an independent cohort. A later analysis associated 17,000 or so TCR beta sequences with specific HLA alleles at a false discovery rate of 0.05. It was suggested by the authors that the approach could potentially be generalized to other disease states and immunological phenotypes. A group of highly shared sequence variants was considered likely to be a technical artifact of the sequencing pipeline. Because HLA typing was unavailable for some donors at each locus, only the typed subset was used in association tests. Only TCR beta chains were sequenced in this cohort, and the absence of alpha or paired-chain data limited detectable features. Roughly uniform sequencing depth across donors was assumed in presence/absence analyses, although this assumption may not hold.

Library construction relied on the immunoSEQ multiplex PCR assay. For the multiplex PCR, a mixture combining 60 forward primers for TCR Vbeta segments and 13 reverse primers for TCR Jbeta segments was used. The CDR3 region of rearranged TCR beta genes was amplified from genomic DNA with a multiplex PCR assay. The amplified TCR beta libraries were sequenced on the Illumina HiSeq System as 87-base-pair reads. On the study's bioinformatics: A later analysis counted tens of millions of unique TCR beta chains across the 550 to 800 repertoires, and around 9.9 million of these chains were shared by at least two donors. Raw reads were error-corrected and collapsed into unique sequences by a nearest-neighbor algorithm in which closely related sequences were merged to remove PCR and sequencing errors. V, D and J gene segments were assigned by aligning CDR3 sequences to IMGT reference sequences. For a sequence to be retained, a match of at least six nucleotides was required to both a V gene segment and a J gene segment. A rearrangement counted as productive if the CDR3 had no stop codons and remained in frame with V and J, and every other rearrangement counted as non-productive. CDR3 was defined by IMGT convention, running from the second conserved V-encoded cysteine to the conserved J-encoded phenylalanine. The earlier analysis of fewer than 750 of the donors excluded sequences that lacked an unambiguous match to a single V gene segment. In an earlier analysis of approximately 590 of the donors, a V segment was called functional when productive rearrangements were above 56.7%, and segregating when the standard deviation between donors exceeded 5%. A statistical classification framework was built for diagnosing cytomegalovirus status from the catalog of TCR beta chain sequences. In a later analysis, V and J genes were assigned by comparing TCR nucleotide sequences against IMGT/GENE-DB human TR gene sequences. Using the TCRdist pipeline, a later analysis assigned CDR3 sequences along with most-parsimonious VDJ recombination scenarios. In a later analysis, every TCR beta chain was defined by the combination of its CDR3 amino acid sequence and its V-gene family, and reads without a unique V-gene family were dropped. In a later analysis, 500 to 650 highly shared, low-generation-probability nucleotide sequences were removed to address suspected cross-contamination and a sequencing artifact. In a later analysis, a clonal expansion index was calculated for each public chain from normalized within-repertoire ranks of inferred template counts. Generation probabilities in a later analysis came from a VDJ recombination model fitted to out-of-frame rearrangements, and those results were checked against IGoR. In a later analysis, hypergeometric tests were used to score TCR-TCR, TCR-HLA and TCR-CMV co-occurrence, with a repertoire-size bias correction applied to TCR pairs. A later analysis estimated false discovery rates by permuting HLA or CMV assignments 20 times. In a later analysis, co-occurring TCRs were grouped using DBSCAN, with TCRdist sequence similarity added in when clustering inside HLA-allele-positive subsets. Repertoires with fewer than 30,000 or more than 120,000 public chains were left out of co-occurrence clustering, as were a handful of repertoires with anomalous nucleotide sharing. Sourced from immuneACCESS, this table was stored by TCRdb with only in-frame sequences that have V and J called. A share of the clones is absent; for the studies checked, an unresolved V gene accounts for under half, and the remainder has no known explanation. V and J calls and clone size are copied from that table; D and trimming were computed from the DNA. Counted in this sample were about 250,000 clones; 65% to 85% of them appeared once. The ten biggest clones cover about 2.1% of the sample.

For this clone: Its antigen target is currently unknown. No much larger clone is present one base from it, and per-base qualities are unavailable.

The cohort consisted of 666 healthy bone marrow donors. At the time of sampling, every cohort member was nominally healthy, though immune exposures that went unrecorded were likely present. The donor tested CMV seronegative, placing the donor among the 352 seronegative members of the cohort. Every donor gave a peripheral blood sample, and the peripheral blood mononuclear cells from that sample were used for TCR beta sequencing. Genomic DNA extraction from the blood cell samples was performed with the Qiagen DNeasy Blood Extraction Kit. The CDR3 goes from the cysteine to the phenylalanine over 16 residues. Just the 48-base CDR3 DNA is kept, in frame starting at base 1. Trimming takes 6 bases off V and 1 base off J; junction bases not matched to a gene: 9. For CDR1 and CDR2, the germline V gene lists MRHNA and SNTAGT.

Sequenced: PBMCs. The sequence derives from a female donor in good health and CMV-seronegative. Recombination joined TRBV6-4 with TRBJ1-1; 9 of the junction bases match TRBD1. The CDR3 corresponds to CASRRFPGQGNTEAFF. The nucleotides read TGTGCCAGCAGGAGATTCCCGGGACAGGGGAACACTGAAGCTTTCTTT.